This T cell receptor beta chain was captured by sequencing in a study of T-cell memory formation after mild COVID-19. Details on this clonotype: Its antigen is still unknown.

Trimming removed 3 bases from V and 1 base from J, with 9 bases in between. Germline V gives CDR1 DFQATT, CDR2 SNEGSKA (reference sequence). The CDR3 covers 13 residues. Broader study findings: Pre-infection memory already had some responding clones, implying cross-reactive memory joined. Clones which contracted sat mainly in CM and EM if CD4+, and in EMRA if CD8+. Nothing confirmed that second-wave clones peaking on day 37 were specific for SARS-CoV-2.

TCRdb reanalysed the 5' RACE reads using MiXCR and keeps one entry per CDR3 protein. The sample consists of some 130,000 distinct CDR3 sequences, under 30% of them appearing once. This chain links TRBV20-1 with TRBJ2-5, with unresolved D. The sequence derives from an adult woman who had mild COVID-19 (a few samples of this study predate the infection). Cell type and time point are not known. The specimen was PBMCs or a T cell subset sorted from them (not recorded which). This CDR3 is CSARAPGQETQYF. The CDR3 DNA sequence: TGCAGTGCTAGGGCCCCGGGCCAAGAGACCCAGTACTTC.